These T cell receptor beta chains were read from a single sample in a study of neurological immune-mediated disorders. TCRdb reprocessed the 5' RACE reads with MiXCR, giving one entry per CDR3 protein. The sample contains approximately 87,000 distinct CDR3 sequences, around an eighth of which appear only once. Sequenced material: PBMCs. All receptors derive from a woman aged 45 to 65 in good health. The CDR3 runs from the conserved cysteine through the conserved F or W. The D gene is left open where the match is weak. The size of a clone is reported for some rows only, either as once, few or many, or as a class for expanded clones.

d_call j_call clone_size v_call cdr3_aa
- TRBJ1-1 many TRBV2 CASSIYGGGVNTEAFF
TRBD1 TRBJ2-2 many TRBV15 CATSRDIQGMNTGELFF
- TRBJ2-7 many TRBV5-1 CASSLAGRLPGEQYF
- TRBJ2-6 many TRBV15 CATSRGVGNSGANVLTF
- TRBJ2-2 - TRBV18 CASSPPSPRGELFF
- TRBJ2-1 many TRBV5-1 CASILAPGTSYNEQFF
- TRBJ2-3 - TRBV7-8 CASSSGSGPVTDTQYF
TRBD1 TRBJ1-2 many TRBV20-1 CSAGPTGGADGYTF
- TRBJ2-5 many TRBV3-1 CASSQEGRFGTQYF
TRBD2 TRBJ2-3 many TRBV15 CATSRDGRDLNTQYF
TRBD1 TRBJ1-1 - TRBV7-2 CASSVRQGGTPFF
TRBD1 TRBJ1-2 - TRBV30 CAWTPGTAYGYTF
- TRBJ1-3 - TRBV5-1 CASSYSGPRSSGNTIYF
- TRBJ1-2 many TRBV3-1 CASSREEGYTF
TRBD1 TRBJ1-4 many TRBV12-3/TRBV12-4 CASSLGQTDNEKLFF
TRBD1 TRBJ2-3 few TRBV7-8 CASSFRGQEVRTDTQYF
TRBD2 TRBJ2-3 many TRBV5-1 CASSLTASGRTDTQYF
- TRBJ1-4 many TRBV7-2 CASSLVPRGAGEKLFF
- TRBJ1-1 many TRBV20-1 CSAADRISEAFF
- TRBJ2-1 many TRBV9 CASSEADYNEQFF
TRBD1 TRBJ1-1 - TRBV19 CASIRTGGTEAFF
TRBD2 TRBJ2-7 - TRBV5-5 CASSDYTSGGADEQYF
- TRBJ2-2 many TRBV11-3 CASSLGAATLFF
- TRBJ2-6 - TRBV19 CASSILRQGDPKSSGANVLTF
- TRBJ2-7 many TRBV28 CASKPSYEQYF
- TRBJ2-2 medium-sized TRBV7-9 CASSQTTQNTGELFF
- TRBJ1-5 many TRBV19 CASSIQGNFGNQPQHF
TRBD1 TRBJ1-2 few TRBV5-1 CASSDYLQGNYGYTF
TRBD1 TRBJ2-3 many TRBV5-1 CASTLDRGGTDTQYF
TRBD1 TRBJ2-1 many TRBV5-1 CASTPTAGGNEQFF
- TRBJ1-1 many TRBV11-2 CASSPFMNTEAFF
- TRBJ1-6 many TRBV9 CASSVAEYNSPLHF
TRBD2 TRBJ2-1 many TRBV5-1 CASSSGTSGTPGEQFF
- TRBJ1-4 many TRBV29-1 CSARRAGSGEKLFF
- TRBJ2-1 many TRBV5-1 CASRQGHSSYNEQFF
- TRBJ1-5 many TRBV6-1 CASTPRQNNQPQHF
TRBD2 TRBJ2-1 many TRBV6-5 CASSYETSFPRYEQFF
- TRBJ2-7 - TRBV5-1 CASHEQGGPHEQYF
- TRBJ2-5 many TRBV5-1 CASSLMREQETQYF
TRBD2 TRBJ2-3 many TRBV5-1 CASADLWGGSTDTQYF
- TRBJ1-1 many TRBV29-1 CSVSKGEGAFF
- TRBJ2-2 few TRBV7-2 CASSPNGPVAGELFF
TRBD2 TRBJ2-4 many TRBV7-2 CASSLEERGGDIQYF
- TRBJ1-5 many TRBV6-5 CASQWGSKHRVRNQPQHF
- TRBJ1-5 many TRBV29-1 CSVGQPQHF